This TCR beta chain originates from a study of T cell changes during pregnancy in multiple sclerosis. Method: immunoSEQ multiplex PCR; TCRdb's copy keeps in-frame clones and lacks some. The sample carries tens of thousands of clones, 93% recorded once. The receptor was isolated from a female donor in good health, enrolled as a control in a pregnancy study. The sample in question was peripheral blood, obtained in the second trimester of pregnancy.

CDR3: CASSEAGGRDTQYF. The CDR3 bases are TGTGCCAGCAGTGAAGCGGGGGGTAGAGATACGCAGTATTTT. The chain couples TRBV6-1 to TRBJ2-3; D might be TRBD2 (6 bases). V lost 0 bases to trimming and J lost 5 bases, with 9 bases between them. The CDR3 is 14 residues long. The germline gives CDR1 MNHNS, CDR2 SASEGT.